This is a list of T cell receptor beta chains from one sample in a study of CD8+ T cells in alopecia areata. Assay used: immunoSEQ multiplex PCR; TCRdb lists only in-frame clones, some missing. The table records about 64,000 clones, about 44% of them present only once. Sample: NKG2D-low CD8+ T cells sorted from blood. The source is a human donor with alopecia areata. Each CDR3 is given without its conserved first and last residue. The D gene is left open where the match is weak. Clone size is not always given. Where it is, it says once, few, many or a class for expanded clones.

D,size,J,V,CDR3
.,.,TRBJ2-7,TRBV19,ASSGGIYEQY
.,.,TRBJ1-1,TRBV2,ASIAGTEAF
.,.,TRBJ2-5,TRBV5-6,ASSSSWGKRNQLRY
.,.,TRBJ2-7,TRBV5-4,ASSPRQDPYEQY
.,.,TRBJ1-1,TRBV9,ASSSSPETGNTEAF
.,once,TRBJ2-6,TRBV7-2,ASSPLFSGANVLT
TRBD2,.,TRBJ2-7,TRBV9,ASSVSGSKDEQY
.,.,TRBJ2-4,TRBV29-1,SVSVDLQNIQY
.,.,TRBJ2-5,TRBV20-1,SARETQY
.,.,TRBJ2-4,TRBV7-8,ASSPGEGAAKNIQY
TRBD2,.,TRBJ2-1,TRBV6-5,ASSYSAGGQYNEQF
.,.,TRBJ1-2,TRBV13,ASSMQGDGYT
.,.,.,TRBV27,AAHGTYEQY
.,.,TRBJ2-7,TRBV28,ASSLWAEQY
.,few,TRBJ2-3,TRBV29-1,SVLGQSTDTQY
.,.,TRBJ2-3,TRBV9,ASSVDGKGTDTQY
.,few,TRBJ2-1,TRBV7-9,ASSLDGFNNEQF
.,.,TRBJ2-2,TRBV28,ASSLYAGELF
TRBD1,.,TRBJ1-2,TRBV5-1,ASSFSGTGLGYT
.,few,TRBJ2-1,TRBV4-2,ASSQSPAPSSYNEQF
TRBD1,.,TRBJ2-5,TRBV27,ASSHRDRGRETQY
.,few,TRBJ2-7,TRBV5-1,ASSSVGYEQY
.,.,TRBJ2-2,TRBV27,ASSPPVGELF
.,.,TRBJ2-7,TRBV7-2,ASSFSYEQY
.,few,TRBJ2-3,TRBV11-3,ASSEEGTDTQY
.,.,TRBJ2-7,TRBV15,ATSRAFRGANYEQY
TRBD2,.,TRBJ2-2,TRBV2,ASSNPLAGANTGELF
.,.,TRBJ1-1,TRBV29-1,SARPSDREAF
.,.,TRBJ2-2,TRBV27,ASSPIGGGPGELF
.,few,TRBJ2-1,TRBV7-9,ASSRGQSSYNEQF
.,few,TRBJ2-1,TRBV29-1,SVEIPVYNEQF
.,few,TRBJ2-3,TRBV7-8,ASSLGYTDTQY
.,.,TRBJ2-7,TRBV18,ASSPKGGYEQY
.,many,TRBJ2-7,TRBV29-1,SVVKGYEQY
.,once,TRBJ2-7,TRBV4-1,ASSQDGGPTYEQY
.,few,TRBJ2-1,TRBV29-1,SVEGDRWSSYNEQF
.,.,TRBJ2-1,TRBV7-2,ASPHGTPLEQF
.,.,TRBJ2-3,TRBV4-1,ASSQELEVTDTQY
TRBD2,.,TRBJ2-1,TRBV2,ASRASGGDFYNEQF
TRBD2,.,TRBJ2-2,TRBV7-9,ASSLATSGDTGELF
.,.,TRBJ1-5,TRBV4-3,ASSQDYGGGWNQPQH
.,.,TRBJ1-2,TRBV9,ASSGNDRRGYGYT
.,few,TRBJ2-3,TRBV5-6,ASSWTGAGTDTQY
TRBD2,.,TRBJ2-5,TRBV19,ASSSSRSGVQETQY
.,.,TRBJ2-5,TRBV10-2,ASSESNSHGGETQY
.,.,TRBJ2-7,TRBV7-9,ASSLEGTREQY
.,.,TRBJ2-1,TRBV7-9,ASSLRFHEQF
TRBD2,once,TRBJ2-3,TRBV5-1,ASPLAGALIDTQY
.,.,TRBJ2-7,TRBV4-1,ASSQDGGRRSYEQY
.,few,TRBJ2-7,TRBV27,ASSLLGGMEDEQY
.,.,TRBJ2-6,TRBV11-2,ASSLAGRVHVANVLT
TRBD2,.,TRBJ2-1,TRBV29-1,SVEGTSGSSYNEQF
.,few,TRBJ2-5,TRBV14,ASSQEETQY
TRBD1,.,TRBJ1-1,TRBV9,ASSEGTGGTEAF
TRBD1,.,TRBJ1-1,TRBV30,AWNRQGGGNTEAF
TRBD1,.,TRBJ2-3,TRBV7-3,ASSYTGGSTDTQY
.,once,TRBJ2-3,TRBV29-1,SVERLTEGDTQY
.,.,TRBJ2-7,TRBV6-5,ASSLQGSAYEQY
.,.,TRBJ2-7,TRBV27,ASSYVRGSSYEQY
TRBD2,.,TRBJ2-3,TRBV6-1,ASSERASGRRRTDTQY